These 21 T cell receptor beta chains were all obtained from the same sample, sequenced in a study of shared clonotypes between healthy human individuals. Sequencing used immunoSEQ multiplex PCR; TCRdb keeps in-frame clones, though not all of them. The sample consists of roughly 500,000 clones, around 85% of them appearing once. The sequenced sample was PBMCs. Receptors were obtained from a woman in her forties in good health. Some clones in this sample may be carry-over from other donors' samples.

This clone was seen only a few times. J is TRBJ2-7 and V is TRBV4-2; TRBD2 aligns across 13 bases. The ends lost 0 bases at V and 3 bases at J; junction bases unmatched: 2. The CDR3 extends over 16 amino acids. CDR1 is LGHNA and CDR2 is YNFKEQ in the germline V gene. The CDR3 region has the DNA TGTGCCAGCAGCCAAGATTGGACTAGCGGGAGCTACGAGCAGTACTTC. This gives the protein CASSQDWTSGSYEQYF.

Concerning this clone itself: A far larger clone lies a single base away; this is likely a read error. Other nucleotide sequences from this sample produce the same CDR3. The rearrangement uses TRBV28 and TRBJ2-7; D may be TRBD1 or TRBD2 (5 bases each). The CDR3 has 13 amino acids. From germline, CDR1 is MDHEN and CDR2 SYDVKM. The CDR3 region is CASRDVLSYEQYF. The CDR3 bases are TGTGCAAGCAGGGACGTCCTCTCCTACGAGCAGTACTTC.

The chain is built from TRBV27 and TRBJ2-7; 13 bases line up with TRBD2. The V segment lost 6 bases and the J segment 3 bases; nucleotides outside the gene matches: 2. In germline, CDR1 is MNHEY, CDR2 SMNVEV (reference sequence). The CDR3 is made up of 14 amino acids. The chain's CDR3 is CASRRTSGSYEQYF. DNA for the CDR3: TGTGCCAGCAGGCGGACTAGCGGGAGCTACGAGCAGTACTTC.

This clone showed up just a few times. The J gene is TRBJ1-1, the V gene TRBV18, with D possibly TRBD1 on 5 matching bases. The CDR3 extends over 15 amino acids. Trimming cost V 3 bases and J 3 bases, with 14 bases left between them. Germline V CDR1 and CDR2: KGHSH, LQKENI. The CDR3 bases are TGTGCCAGCTCACCCTCCGGGGGAGGTGACACTGAAGCTTTCTTT. Its translation is CASSPSGGGDTEAFF.

The CDR3 nucleotides read TGTGCCAGCAGCTTAGCTGGAGGTGGAAACACCATATATTTT. Translated, it gives CASSLAGGGNTIYF. The J gene is TRBJ1-3, the V gene TRBV7-2; no definite D call. V was trimmed by 0 bases and J by 3 bases, leaving 6 bases between them. The CDR3 spans 14 residues. Germline CDR1 reads SGHTA; CDR2 reads FQGNSA.

For this clone: This sequence is one base from a far larger clone and is likely a read error. This CDR3 is missing its conserved last phenylalanine or tryptophan, likely due to a read error. V usage is TRBV30 and J usage is TRBJ1-2; maybe TRBD1 (5 bases). This CDR3 is 12 amino acids long. Germline lookup yields CDR1 GTSNPN and CDR2 SVGIG (reference sequence). Trimming removed 1 base at V and 7 bases at J, with 10 bases between. The CDR3 DNA reads as TGTGCCTGGAGTGAACAGGCCGGTGGCTACACCTCC. This encodes CAWSEQAGGYTS.

This clone turned up a few times. This sample includes further DNA sequences coding for the same CDR3. The chain uses TRBV5-4 and TRBJ2-1; 9 bases map to TRBD2. The CDR3 is 14 amino acids. V was pared by 8 bases and J by 1 base, with 4 bases of the junction left unmatched. From germline, CDR1 is SGHNT and CDR2 YYREEE (reference sequence). CDR3 bases: TGTGCCAGTAGCGGGAGCGGGTCCTACAATGAGCAGTTCTTC. Its protein is CASSGSGSYNEQFF.

The chain recombines TRBV7-8 with TRBJ1-2, with TRBD1 matching 10 bases. V lost 2 bases and J lost 2; bases outside the gene matches: 5. The CDR3 contains 16 residues. The germline CDR1 and CDR2 sequences are SGHVS and FQNEAQ. The CDR3 sequence is CASSLRGDRGNYGYTF. CDR3 in DNA: TGTGCCAGCAGCTTAAGAGGGGACAGGGGAAACTATGGCTACACCTTC.

The V call is TRBV7-9, the J call TRBJ2-2; 7 nucleotides match TRBD1. Germline V CDR1 and CDR2: SEHNR, FQNEAQ (reference sequence). Germline trimming cut 3 bases from V and 7 bases from J; bases unmatched to any gene: 5. The CDR3 is 14 residues long. The CDR3 sequence is CASSLDRIIGELFF. The CDR3 DNA reads TGTGCCAGCAGCTTGGACAGGATCATCGGGGAGCTGTTTTTT.

Notes on this clone: Other DNA sequences in the sample encode the same CDR3. This rearrangement joins TRBV7-9 to TRBJ2-2; D is uncertain. The CDR3 covers 12 residues. Trimming took 2 bases from V and 8 from J, leaving 6 bases between them. CDR1 is SEHNR and CDR2 is FQNEAQ in the germline V gene (reference sequence). This CDR3 is CASSLNSGELFF. The CDR3 nucleotides read TGTGCCAGCAGCTTAAATTCGGGGGAGCTGTTTTTT. Full variable domain (outside the CDR3, taken from reference TRBV7-9 and TRBJ2-2): DTGVSQNPRHKITKRGQNVTFRCDPISEHNRLYWYRQTLGQGPEFLTYFQNEAQLEKSRLLSDRFSAERPKGSFSTLEIQRTEQGDSAMYLCASSLNSGELFFGEGSRLTVL.

The rearrangement uses TRBV19 and TRBJ2-5; D perhaps matches TRBD2 (6 bases). The V and J ends lost 6 bases and 0 bases respectively, with 8 bases between them. The CDR3 is 13 residues long. Germline V CDR1 and CDR2: LNHDA, SQIVND (reference sequence). CDR3 region: CASRGRNQETQYF. The CDR3 nucleotides are TGTGCCAGTAGAGGGAGGAACCAAGAGACCCAGTACTTC.

The gene calls are TRBV5-1 and TRBJ2-3; no firm D call. The CDR3 runs 14 residues. The germline V gene has CDR1 SGHRS and CDR2 YFSETQ. V was cut by 6 bases and J by 0 bases, with 11 bases left in between. CDR3 loop: CASTPTTSTDTQYF. Here the CDR3 DNA reads TGCGCCAGCACCCCCACCACTAGCACAGATACGCAGTATTTT.

The chain uses TRBV6-6 and TRBJ1-1, with TRBD1 identical over 7 bases. The V gene end was trimmed by 6 bases and the J gene end by 6 bases; junction bases not matched to a gene: 7. Germline V CDR1 and CDR2: MNHNY, SVGAGI (reference sequence). The CDR3 runs to 13 residues. The CDR3 sequence: CASSDDRAAEAFF. The CDR3 DNA follows: TGTGCCAGCAGCGACGACAGGGCGGCTGAAGCTTTCTTT.

The CDR3 nucleotides read TGTGCCAGCGCCCCCACAGCGGGAGACCACAATGAGCAGTTCTTC. Translating gives CASAPTAGDHNEQFF. The chain combines TRBV6-4 with TRBJ2-1, with 8 bases fitting TRBD2. V shed 8 bases, J shed 5 bases, and the junction held 11 bases outside the gene matches. Germline CDR1 and CDR2: MRHNA and SNTAGT. This CDR3 contains 15 residues.

This clone occurred once. A far bigger clonotype differs at one base, so this is likely a read error. J is TRBJ1-1 and V is TRBV19; D is undetermined. The germline V gene encodes CDR1 LNHDA and CDR2 SQIVND (reference sequence). The ends were cut back, 3 bases at V and 5 bases at J, with 4 bases in the middle. CDR3 length equals 11 residues. CDR3 protein: CASSIKTEAFF. The CDR3 DNA is TGTGCCAGTAGTATTAAGACTGAAGCTTTCTTT.

The chain couples TRBV7-2 to TRBJ2-7, with 7 bases lining up with TRBD2. The CDR3 extends over 16 amino acids. J lost 6 bases, V lost 6 bases, and 17 bases had no gene match. The germline gives CDR1 SGHTA, CDR2 FQGNSA. In nucleotides, the CDR3 is TGTGCCAGCAGTTCCACACGGGGCGGGAGAAGCAGCGAGCAGTACTTC. Translating it yields CASSSTRGGRSSEQYF.

The chain is built from TRBV2 and TRBJ2-2; 14 bases map to TRBD2. With 7 bases clipped from V and 6 bases from J, the junction kept 10 bases outside the gene matches. Germline V gene sequence: CDR1 SNHLY, CDR2 FYNNEI. The length of the CDR3 is 17 residues. This CDR3 reads CASTRLAGGLSAGELFF. The CDR3 DNA is TGTGCCAGCACCAGACTAGCGGGAGGGTTGAGCGCCGGGGAGCTGTTTTTT.

This clone was found once. V usage is TRBV5-1 and J usage is TRBJ2-5; 7 bases are a match to TRBD2. With 2 bases clipped from V and 4 bases from J, the junction kept 5 bases outside the gene matches. The CDR3 sequence is 14 residues long. The germline V gene has CDR1 SGHRS and CDR2 YFSETQ. CDR3 in DNA: TGCGCCAGCAGCTTCGGGACTATCTTAGAGACCCAGTACTTC. This encodes CASSFGTILETQYF.

This clone was detected once. The rearrangement joins TRBV9 to TRBJ2-1; no clear D. The CDR3 has 13 residues. From germline, CDR1 is SGDLS and CDR2 YYNGEE. V was clipped by 0 bases and J by 6 bases, with 7 bases between them. CDR3 residues: CASSVGFGNEQFF. The DNA for the CDR3 is TGTGCCAGCAGCGTAGGGTTTGGCAATGAGCAGTTCTTC.

The chain joins TRBV6-6 to TRBJ2-5; possibly TRBD1 or TRBD2 for D (5 bases each). V dropped 2 bases and J dropped 4 bases, with 5 bases sitting between them. CDR1 is MNHNY, CDR2 SVGAGI, per germline (reference sequence). The CDR3 is 12 amino acids. CDR3 in DNA: TGTGCCAGCAGTTACGGGGGAGAGACCCAGTACTTC. This encodes CASSYGGETQYF.

The sample holds one count of this clone. V is TRBV19 and J is TRBJ2-3; 9 bases match TRBD2. Trimming cost V 4 bases and J 3 bases; bases outside gene matches: 2. Germline values: CDR1 LNHDA, CDR2 SQIVND (reference sequence). The CDR3 covers 14 residues. The CDR3 reads CASSTTSGTDTQYF. DNA of the CDR3: TGTGCCAGTAGTACGACTAGCGGAACAGATACGCAGTATTTT.